A selection of T cell receptor beta chains follows, all from one sample in a study of cytomegalovirus exposure and HLA in healthy donors. TCRdb's table, derived via immunoSEQ multiplex PCR, lists solely in-frame clones and lacks some. The sample includes 150,000 to 200,000 clones, around 81% of them seen just once. The specimen sequenced was PBMCs. Source of these receptors: a woman aged 30 to 39 in good health and CMV-seronegative. CDR3s include the opening cysteine and the closing phenylalanine or tryptophan. The D gene is left open where the match is weak.

TRBJ1-4	.	TRBV27	CASSSDGTNEKLFF
TRBJ1-1	.	TRBV18	CASSLSGTTEAFF
TRBJ1-5	.	TRBV27	CASRRTGIQGLSNQPQHF
TRBJ2-3	.	TRBV7-2	CASSPTGDFTDTQYF
TRBJ2-7	.	TRBV9	CASSVIDTTYEQYF
TRBJ2-3	TRBD2	TRBV2	CASSAAGGSDTQYF
TRBJ2-3	.	TRBV7-2	CASSLARTDTQYF
TRBJ2-7	.	TRBV25-1	CASSVAETVEQYF
TRBJ1-6	.	TRBV19	CASSRGPDNSPLHF
TRBJ2-6	.	TRBV2	CASSERAGANVLTF